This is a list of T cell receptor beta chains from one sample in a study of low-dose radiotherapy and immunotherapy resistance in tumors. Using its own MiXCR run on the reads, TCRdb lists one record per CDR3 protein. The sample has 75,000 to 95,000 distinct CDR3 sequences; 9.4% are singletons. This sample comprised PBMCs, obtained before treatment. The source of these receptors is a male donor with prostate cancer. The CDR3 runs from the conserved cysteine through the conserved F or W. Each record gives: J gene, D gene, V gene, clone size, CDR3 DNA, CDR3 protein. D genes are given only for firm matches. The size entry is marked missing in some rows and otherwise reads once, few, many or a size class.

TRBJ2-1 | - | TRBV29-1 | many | TGCAGCGTTGAAGGGGCGATAGCAGGGGAGGACCCCTACAATGAGCAGTTCTTC | CSVEGAIAGEDPYNEQFF
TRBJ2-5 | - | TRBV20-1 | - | TGCAGTGCTAGAGATGGCCCCACCCCTCCCTACTTC | CSARDGPTPPYF
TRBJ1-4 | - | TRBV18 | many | TGTGCCAGCTCACCACCGAGAACCCTTCCAACTAATGAAAAACTGTTTTTT | CASSPPRTLPTNEKLFF
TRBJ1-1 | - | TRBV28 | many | TGTGCCAGCAGTCCTCCCCCGACTAGGAACACTGAAGCTTTCTTT | CASSPPPTRNTEAFF
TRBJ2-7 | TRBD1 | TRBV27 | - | TGTGCCAGCAGTTTGGGCGGGGGACAGGGGGCGAGGGAGCAGTACTTC | CASSLGGGQGAREQYF
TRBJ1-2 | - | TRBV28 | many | TGTGCCAGCAGTTTGGGTTGGCCCAGGGGCTCTGGCTACACCTTC | CASSLGWPRGSGYTF
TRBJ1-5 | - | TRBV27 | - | TGTGCCAGCAGTTGGGGGCCGATCGGCAATCAGCCCCAGCATTTT | CASSWGPIGNQPQHF
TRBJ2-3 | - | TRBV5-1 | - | TGCGCCAGCAGCGTGGCGGTTAGCACAGATACGCAGTATTTT | CASSVAVSTDTQYF
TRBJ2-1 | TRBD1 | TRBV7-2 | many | TGTGCCAGCAGCCCCGGGACAGGGCTGAGGAATGAGCAGTTCTTC | CASSPGTGLRNEQFF
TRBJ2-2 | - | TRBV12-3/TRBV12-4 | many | TGTGCCACCCCCAAGGGGCGGACCACCGGGGAGCTGTTTTTT | CATPKGRTTGELFF
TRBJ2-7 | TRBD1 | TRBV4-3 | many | TGCGCCAGCAGCCAAGGACAGGGATGGGACGAGCAGTACTTC | CASSQGQGWDEQYF
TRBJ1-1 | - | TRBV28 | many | TGTGCCAGCAGGGGGGGCTCCATGAACACTGAAGCTTTCTTT | CASRGGSMNTEAFF
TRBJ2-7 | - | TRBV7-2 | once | TGTGCCAGCAGCTCAACGACTGGAGTGGGGGGCAAGCAGTACTTC | CASSSTTGVGGKQYF
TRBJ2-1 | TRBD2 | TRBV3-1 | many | TGTGCCAGCAGCCAAGAGAGACTAGCCGGCAATGAGCAGTTCTTC | CASSQERLAGNEQFF
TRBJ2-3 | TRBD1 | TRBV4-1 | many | TGCGCCAGCAGCCAATCCGACAGGGTCTCTTCCTTTTTCCAGTATTTT | CASSQSDRVSSFFQYF
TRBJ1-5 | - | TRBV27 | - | TGTGCCAGCAGCGCTAGGGGAAACAATCAGCCCCAGCATTTT | CASSARGNNQPQHF
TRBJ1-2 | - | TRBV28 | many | TGTGCCAGCAGTCCCTCCGGCGAGGGAGGCTACACCTTC | CASSPSGEGGYTF
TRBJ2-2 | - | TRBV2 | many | TGTGCCAGCAACTGGGAAAACACCGGGGAGCTGTTTTTT | CASNWENTGELFF
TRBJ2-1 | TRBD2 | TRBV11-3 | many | TGTGCCAGCAGCTTAGGGTCTGGGACTAGCGGGAGTAATGAGCAGTTCTTC | CASSLGSGTSGSNEQFF
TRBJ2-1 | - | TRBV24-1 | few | TGTGCCACCAGTGACTCGGGAGTTTCAGACAATGAGCAGTTCTTC | CATSDSGVSDNEQFF
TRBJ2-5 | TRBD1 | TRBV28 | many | TGTGCCAGCAGCTCCCGCCGGGACAGTGGAGAGACCCAGTACTTC | CASSSRRDSGETQYF
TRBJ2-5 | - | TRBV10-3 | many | TGTGCCATCAACCGAGAGACCCAGTACTTC | CAINRETQYF
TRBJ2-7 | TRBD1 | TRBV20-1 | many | TGCAGTGCTAGAGATCCGGGACAGAGCCACGAGCAGTACTTC | CSARDPGQSHEQYF
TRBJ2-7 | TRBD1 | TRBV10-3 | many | TGTGCCATCAGTGAGTCGAAGGACAGGAGCGAGCAGTACTTC | CAISESKDRSEQYF
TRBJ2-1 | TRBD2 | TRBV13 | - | TGTGCCAGCAGCGAAAGGACTAGCGGGTCGAGCTCCTACAATGGGCAGTTCTTC | CASSERTSGSSSYNGQFF